The 13 T cell receptor beta chains listed next were all sequenced from one sample in a study of vaccination and CD4 T cells after COVID-19. With the Oncomine TCR Beta short-read assay, DNA from cultured CD4+ T cells was sequenced. TCRdb ran MiXCR on the PCR reads and lists one entry per CDR3 protein. The repertoire holds 14,000 to 15,000 distinct CDR3 sequences, around 45% seen once, with over 7.5% in the top ten. No antigen has been assigned to these receptors. Specified treatment: approximately 9-day PBMC culture with coronavirus spike peptide pools or control peptides (ViraFEST assay). The source material was CD4+ T cells from blood, cultured in vitro. These receptors were collected from a human donor who had recovered from COVID-19.

The rearrangement uses TRBV30 and TRBJ1-3; 7 bases are a match to TRBD1. J was trimmed by 2 bases and V by 3 bases; bases with no gene match: 4. CDR3 length: 14 residues. Germline values: CDR1 GTSNPN, CDR2 SVGIG (reference sequence). CDR3 sequence reads: CAWSPTGPGNTIYF. In nucleotides, the CDR3 is TGTGCCTGGAGCCCGACAGGGCCTGGAAACACCATATATTTT.

V and J are TRBV20-1 and TRBJ2-5; 9 positions agree with TRBD2. This CDR3 comprises 15 residues. Unmatched junction bases numbered 10, after V lost 3 bases and J lost 5 bases. CDR1 is DFQATT and CDR2 is SNEGSKA in the germline V gene (reference sequence). CDR3 nucleotide sequence: TGCAGTGCTAGTCAGGGCGGGGGGGCTGGGGAGACCCAGTACTTC. It specifies CSASQGGGAGETQYF.

V and J are TRBV27 and TRBJ2-1, with D unresolved. V lost 0 bases and J lost 1, with 10 bases in between. The CDR3 has 16 amino acids. Germline V lookup: CDR1 MNHEY, CDR2 SMNVEV (reference sequence). CDR3 in DNA: TGTGCCAGCAGTTTATCCGTACTGACGTCCTACAATGAGCAGTTCTTC. Translation gives CASSLSVLTSYNEQFF.

J is TRBJ1-1 and V is TRBV20-1; the D gene is possibly TRBD1 (6 bases). This CDR3 contains 13 residues. V was trimmed by 1 base and J by 7 bases, leaving 13 bases between them. Germline V lookup: CDR1 DFQATT, CDR2 SNEGSKA (reference sequence). CDR3 sequence: CSARAPDSLEAFF. For the CDR3, the DNA is TGCAGTGCTAGAGCACCGGACAGCCTTGAAGCTTTCTTT.

This clonotype was seen a handful of times. The genes are TRBV11-2 and TRBJ1-2; D unresolved. Between the trimmed V and J ends, which lost 1 base and 2 bases, there was a span of 14 bases. From germline, CDR1 is SGHAT and CDR2 FQNNGV. The CDR3 spans 16 residues. The CDR3 nucleotides read TGTGCCAGCAGCTTAGGTACTGGGGATGTGAACTATGGCTACACCTTC. Amino acid sequence: CASSLGTGDVNYGYTF.

The V and J genes are TRBV6-2 or TRBV6-3 and TRBJ1-6, with D tentatively TRBD1 (5 bases). The CDR3 is 16 residues long. Trimming took 6 bases from V and 7 from J, leaving 19 bases between them. Per the germline V gene, CDR1 is MNHEY and CDR2 is SVGEGT. This CDR3 reads CASRPPGGFRNSPLHF. DNA of the CDR3: TGTGCCAGCAGACCTCCGGGGGGGTTCCGAAATTCACCCCTCCACTTT.

There are a few counts of this clonotype. This chain joins TRBV5-1 and TRBJ1-1, with D unclear. The germline V gene has CDR1 SGHRS and CDR2 YFSETQ. V lost 1 base to trimming and J lost 7 bases, with 11 bases between them. The CDR3 is made up of 13 amino acids. The CDR3 DNA reads TGCGCCAGCAGCTTGTCCCCGACGCGTGAAGCTTTCTTT. The encoded protein is CASSLSPTREAFF.

This clonotype came up a few times. The CDR3: CSVVGQGQPQHF. The CDR3 DNA follows: TGCAGCGTTGTAGGTCAGGGACAGCCCCAGCATTTT. V is TRBV29-1 and J is TRBJ1-5; D may be TRBD1 (5 bases). The CDR3 consists of 12 residues. CDR1 and CDR2 (germline): SQVTM, ANQGSEA. Trimming left V 4 bases short and J 7 bases short, with 11 bases between.

This clonotype has more than one count but fewer than ten. This sequence joins TRBV27 and TRBJ1-2, with 9 bases matching TRBD1. The CDR3 contains 15 residues. Per germline, CDR1 MNHEY and CDR2 SMNVEV (reference sequence). After removal of 0 bases from V and 4 bases from J, the junction contained 3 bases not matched to a gene. CDR3 DNA sequence: TGTGCCAGCAGTTTATCAGGGGGACAGGGCTATGGCTACACCTTC. It translates to CASSLSGGQGYGYTF.

The rearrangement joins TRBV24-1 to TRBJ2-2; 7 nucleotides align to TRBD2. The junction had 4 bases not matched to a gene; V was cut back by 1 base and J by 3 bases. The CDR3 has 16 residues. Germline values: CDR1 KGHDR, CDR2 SFDVKD. The DNA for the CDR3 is TGTGCCACCAGTGATTTTGCTAGCGGCGACACCGGGGAGCTGTTTTTT. Translating it yields CATSDFASGDTGELFF.

This clonotype was picked up a small number of times. The rearrangement links TRBV5-5 to TRBJ2-4; 10 bases are a match to TRBD2. CDR1 is SGHKS and CDR2 is YYEKEE in the germline V gene (reference sequence). Trimming took 0 bases from V and 4 from J; bases not matched to a gene: 4. This CDR3 contains 16 residues. Here the CDR3 DNA reads TGTGCCAGCAGCTTGGTGATAGCGGGGGGAAAAAACATTCAGTACTTC. Translated: CASSLVIAGGKNIQYF.

Here the CDR3 reads CASSKTPGTSTTNEQFF. The CDR3 bases are TGTGCCAGCAGTAAAACCCCCGGGACTTCTACAACCAATGAGCAGTTCTTC. J is TRBJ2-1 and V is TRBV6-1, with D perhaps TRBD2 (6 bases). The germline gives CDR1 MNHNS, CDR2 SASEGT. This CDR3 has 17 amino acids. V lost 5 bases to trimming and J lost 6 bases, with 23 bases between them.

The chain is built from TRBV5-8 and TRBJ2-3, with 8 bases identical to TRBD1. The V segment lost 4 bases and the J segment 5 bases; nucleotides outside the gene matches: 3. The CDR3 runs 13 residues. Looked up from germline, CDR1 is SGHTS and CDR2 is YDEGEE. The CDR3 here is CASSTDRGDTQYF. CDR3 DNA sequence: TGTGCCAGCAGCACCGACAGGGGAGATACGCAGTATTTT.